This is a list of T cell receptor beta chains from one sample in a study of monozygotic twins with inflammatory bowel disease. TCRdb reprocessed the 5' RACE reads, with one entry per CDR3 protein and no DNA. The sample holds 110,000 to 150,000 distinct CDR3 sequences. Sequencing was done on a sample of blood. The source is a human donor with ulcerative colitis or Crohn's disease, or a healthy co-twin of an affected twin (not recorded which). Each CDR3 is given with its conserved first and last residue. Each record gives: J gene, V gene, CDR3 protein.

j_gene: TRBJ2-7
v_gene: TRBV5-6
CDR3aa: CASSFVPQTYEQYF

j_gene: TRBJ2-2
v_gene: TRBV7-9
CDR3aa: CASRDQGGRTGELFF

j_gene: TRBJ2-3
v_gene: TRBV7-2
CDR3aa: CASSLGAGGSTDTQYF

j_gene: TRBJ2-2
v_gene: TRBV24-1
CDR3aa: CASRTSGSSGELFF

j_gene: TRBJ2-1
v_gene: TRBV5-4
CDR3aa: CASSPGTSGMYNEQFF

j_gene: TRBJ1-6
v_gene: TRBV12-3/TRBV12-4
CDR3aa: CASSSGSASSYNSPLHF

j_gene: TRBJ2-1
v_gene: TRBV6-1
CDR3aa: CASRPGTSVYNEQFF

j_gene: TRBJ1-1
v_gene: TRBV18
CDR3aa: CASSPLPGQTDTEAFF

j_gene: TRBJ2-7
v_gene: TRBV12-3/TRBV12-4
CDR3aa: CASSSDRVSSYEQYF

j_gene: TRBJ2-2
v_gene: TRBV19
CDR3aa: CASSRGGGLTGELFF

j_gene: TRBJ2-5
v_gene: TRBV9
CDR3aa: CASSESLGTQYF

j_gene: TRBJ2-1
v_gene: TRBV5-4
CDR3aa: CASSLEWAGRGRNEQFF

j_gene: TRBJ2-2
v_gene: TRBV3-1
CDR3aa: CASSRLLANTGELFF

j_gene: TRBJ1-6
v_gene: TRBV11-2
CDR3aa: CASSLEEHSPLHF

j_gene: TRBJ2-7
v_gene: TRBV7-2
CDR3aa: CASSLAGAREQYF

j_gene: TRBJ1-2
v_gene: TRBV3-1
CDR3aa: CASSQVRGDGYTF

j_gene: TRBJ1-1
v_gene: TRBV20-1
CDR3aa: CSARQGAGGNTEAFF

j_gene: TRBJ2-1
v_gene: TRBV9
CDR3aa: CASSVRFETNEQFF

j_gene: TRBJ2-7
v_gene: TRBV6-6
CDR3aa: CASSYPTGSYEQYF

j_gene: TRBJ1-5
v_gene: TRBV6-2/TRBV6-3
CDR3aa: CASRQGQGQGDSGNQPQHF

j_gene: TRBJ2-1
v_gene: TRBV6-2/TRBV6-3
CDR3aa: CASRASGSSGEQFF

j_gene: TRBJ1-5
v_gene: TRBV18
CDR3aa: CASSPGGRDQPQHF

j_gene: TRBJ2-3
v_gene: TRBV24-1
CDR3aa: CATSDLDDRGTDTQYF

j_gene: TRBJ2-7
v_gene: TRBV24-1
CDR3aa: CATGAGYEQYF

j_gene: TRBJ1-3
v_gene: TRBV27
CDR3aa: CASQSSGNTIYF

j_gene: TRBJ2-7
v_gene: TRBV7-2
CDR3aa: CASSSYYEQYF

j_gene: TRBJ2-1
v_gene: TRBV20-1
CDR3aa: CSARDRARTYNEQFF

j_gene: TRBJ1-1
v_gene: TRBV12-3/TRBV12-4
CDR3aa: CASSLALSQLPHEAFF

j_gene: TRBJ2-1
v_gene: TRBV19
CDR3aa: CASSIRTSGSSISSYNEQFF

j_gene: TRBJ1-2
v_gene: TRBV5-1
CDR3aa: CASSLQVSEYGYTF

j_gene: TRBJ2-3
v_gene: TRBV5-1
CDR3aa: CASSNPPDTQYF

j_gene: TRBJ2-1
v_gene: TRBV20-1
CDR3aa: CSARVQCYNEQFF

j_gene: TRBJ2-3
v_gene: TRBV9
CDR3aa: CASSPIRLAGARLQYF

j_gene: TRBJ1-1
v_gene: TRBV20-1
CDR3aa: CSARGAGNTEAFF

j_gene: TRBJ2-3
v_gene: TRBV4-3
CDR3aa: CASSQDHRGVDTQYF

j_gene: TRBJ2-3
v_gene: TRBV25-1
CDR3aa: CASRPAGDTQYF

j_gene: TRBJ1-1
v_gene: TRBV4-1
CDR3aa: CASSQDDNRANTEAFF

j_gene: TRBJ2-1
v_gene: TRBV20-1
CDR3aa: CSARTSLFNEQFF

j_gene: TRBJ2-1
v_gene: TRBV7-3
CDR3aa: CASSFAGFYNEQFF

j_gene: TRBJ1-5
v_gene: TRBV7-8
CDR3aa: CASSQTHQPQHF

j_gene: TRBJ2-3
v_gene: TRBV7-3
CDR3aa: CASSSTGINTDTQYF